Each of the 31 T cell receptor beta chains below was sequenced from the same sample in a study of spatial heterogeneity in lung cancer. Via MiXCR, TCRdb re-called the 5' RACE reads, giving one row per CDR3 protein. The table has over 1,500 distinct CDR3 sequences, approximately 8% seen once. The time point was: sample taken at primary tumor resection. Whole RNA came from tumor, nontumor lung or frozen PBMC and was sequenced without being sorted. Sequences were derived from normal lung tissue next to the tumor, sampled at surgery. Source of these receptors: a male donor with early-stage non-small cell lung cancer.

Comments on this clonotype: In a library made to pick up alpha chains, this beta chain is a stray read with a size that means little. The V call is TRBV7-9, the J call TRBJ1-1, with unresolved D. The CDR3 spans 14 residues. Germline CDR1 and CDR2: SEHNR and FQNEAQ (reference sequence). Trimming took off 1 base at V and 0 bases at J, with 6 bases between the two ends. In DNA form, the CDR3 reads TGTGCCAGCAGCTTAGGGGCCCTGAACACTGAAGCTTTCTTT. Its protein is CASSLGALNTEAFF.

This clonotype counts as medium-sized (0.01 to 0.1%). The library was built for alpha chains, so this beta chain is an off-target read and its size means little. V gene TRBV29-1 combines with J gene TRBJ1-2; perhaps TRBD1 as D (6 bases). Trimming removed 6 bases at V and 12 bases at J, with 20 bases between. This CDR3 has 12 residues. Germline CDR1 is SQVTM and CDR2 is ANQGSEA. The CDR3 loop is CSVSTNNDRNTF. CDR3 nucleotide sequence: TGCAGCGTCTCGACCAATAACGACAGGAACACCTTC.

Note on this clonotype: As an off-target read in a library built for alpha chains, this beta chain has a frequency of little significance. The V and J genes are TRBV9 and TRBJ2-2, with unresolved D. Germline V gene lookup returns CDR1 SGDLS and CDR2 YYNGEE. V dropped 2 bases and J dropped 1 base, with 3 bases sitting between them. The CDR3 spans 13 residues. CDR3 sequence reads: CASSVGNTGELFF. The CDR3 nucleotides read TGTGCCAGCAGCGTTGGGAACACCGGGGAGCTGTTTTTT.

Sample share makes this clonotype large. For a library built for alpha chains, this beta chain is a stray read; little rests on its size. The chain has TRBV6-6 and TRBJ2-5; 9 bases map to TRBD2. Trimming at V came to 2 bases and at J to 4 bases, leaving 8 bases not matched to a gene. CDR1 is MNHNY and CDR2 is SVGAGI in the germline V gene (reference sequence). The CDR3 has 16 amino acids. This CDR3 is CASSYRGGRAGETQYF. As DNA, the CDR3 is TGTGCCAGCAGTTACCGTGGCGGGAGGGCCGGAGAGACCCAGTACTTC.

This clonotype has a count of ten or more. This beta chain was picked up by a library intended for alpha chains and is off target, so its count carries little meaning. The chain links TRBV4-2 to TRBJ2-1; D is ambiguous. This CDR3 contains 16 residues. Germline lookup yields CDR1 LGHNA and CDR2 YNFKEQ. V shed 2 bases and J shed 1 base, with 12 bases lying between them. In DNA, the CDR3 is TGTGCCAGCAGCCAACCGGATTCGAGGTCCTACAATGAGCAGTTCTTC. It translates to CASSQPDSRSYNEQFF.

This clonotype turned up a few times. This beta chain was picked up by a library intended for alpha chains and is off target, so its count carries little meaning. The genes are TRBV20-1 and TRBJ2-3, with 14 positions matching TRBD2. Trimming took 3 bases from V and 4 from J; bases not matched to a gene: 6. The CDR3 contains 16 residues. Germline-derived CDR1 and CDR2 are DFQATT and SNEGSKA (reference sequence). The CDR3: CSARGGTSGGADTQYF. Written as DNA, the CDR3 is TGCAGTGCTAGGGGTGGGACTAGCGGGGGAGCAGATACGCAGTATTTT.

This clonotype is labeled medium-sized (0.01 to 0.1%). Being off target in a library aimed at alpha chains, this beta chain has a size of little meaning. V gene TRBV4-3 combines with J gene TRBJ2-3; D perhaps matches TRBD2 (5 bases). Germline CDR1 and CDR2: LGHNA and YSLEER. Trimming removed 2 bases from V and 1 base from J, with 7 bases in between. The CDR3 length is 14 residues. CDR3 nucleotides: TGCGCCAGCAGCCAACGGGAAGGCACAGATACGCAGTATTTT. Encoded protein: CASSQREGTDTQYF.

By frequency in the sample, this clonotype is medium-sized (0.01 to 0.1%). This beta chain came through as a stray read in a library set up for alpha chains, and its size says little. The chain carries TRBV20-1 and TRBJ1-2; no clear D. V was cut by 6 bases and J by 7 bases, with 18 bases left in between. Looked up from germline, CDR1 is DFQATT and CDR2 is SNEGSKA (reference sequence). The CDR3 has 13 residues. The CDR3 bases are TGCAGTGCCCCCTCGCCAAGGTCAGGTGGCTACACCTTC. Translating gives CSAPSPRSGGYTF.

By sample share, this clonotype is medium-sized (0.01 to 0.1%). Since it is a stray read in a library aimed at alpha chains, this beta chain has a size that is not meaningful. V gene TRBV7-2 combines with J gene TRBJ2-5; D might be TRBD1 (6 bases). Germline V gene sequence: CDR1 SGHTA, CDR2 FQGNSA. CDR3 size: 14 residues. With 3 bases removed from V and 1 base from J, the gap between germline ends came to 9 bases. CDR3 region: CASSLRQAQETQYF. CDR3 in DNA: TGTGCCAGCAGCTTGCGACAGGCCCAAGAGACCCAGTACTTC.

This clonotype was detected many times. This beta chain slipped into a library made for alpha chains as a stray read, so its size is not meaningful. This chain joins TRBV20-1 and TRBJ1-1; D is possibly TRBD1 (6 bases). Trimming took 0 bases from V and 8 from J, leaving 13 bases between them. There are 13 residues in the CDR3. Looked up from germline, CDR1 is DFQATT and CDR2 is SNEGSKA (reference sequence). CDR3 sequence reads: CSARDLSRGEAFF. CDR3 sequence (DNA): TGCAGTGCTAGAGATCTGTCCAGGGGCGAAGCTTTCTTT.

This clonotype was seen more than once but under ten times. With the library built for alpha chains, this beta chain is off target and its frequency is not meaningful. V and J are TRBV7-2 and TRBJ1-2; a possible D gene is TRBD1 (6 bases). The V gene's germline CDR1 is SGHTA and CDR2 FQGNSA. CDR3 length: 13 amino acids. V was shortened by 5 bases and J by 7 bases, with 14 bases between the two germline ends. CDR3 protein: CASSLLAGVGYTF. Written as DNA, the CDR3 is TGTGCCAGCAGCCTCTTAGCAGGGGTTGGCTACACCTTC. The full variable domain, its missing parts supplied by reference TRBV7-2 and TRBJ1-2, is GAGVSQSPSNKVTEKGKDVELRCDPISGHTALYWYRQSLGQGLEFLIYFQGNSAPDKSGLPSDRFSAERTGGSVSTLTIQRTQQEDSAVYLCASSLLAGVGYTFGSGTRLTVV.

In its sample, this clonotype was seen many times. The library was prepared for alpha chains; this beta chain is a stray read, so its frequency means little. The chain uses TRBV20-1 and TRBJ1-1; TRBD1 matches 7 bases. CDR1 and CDR2 (germline): DFQATT, SNEGSKA (reference sequence). This CDR3 region has 13 residues. J gave up 4 bases and V 3 bases, and 5 bases lay outside the gene matches. The CDR3 here is CSASLNRGTEAFF. The CDR3 DNA reads TGCAGTGCTAGCCTAAACAGGGGCACTGAAGCTTTCTTT.

This clonotype is medium-sized within its sample. A library prepared for alpha chains yielded this beta chain as an off-target read; its size is of little meaning. The CDR3 region has the DNA TGTGCCAGCAGTTTTAGTGGCGGGAATGAGCAGTTCTTC. Protein sequence: CASSFSGGNEQFF. The chain employs TRBV27 and TRBJ2-1; D is perhaps TRBD2 (5 bases). Looked up from germline, CDR1 is MNHEY and CDR2 is SMNVEV (reference sequence). The CDR3 totals 13 residues. V was cut by 3 bases and J by 7 bases, with 10 bases left in between.

This clonotype counts as medium-sized (0.01 to 0.1%). The size of this beta chain means little, since it is a stray read in a library made for alpha chains. The chain couples TRBV19 to TRBJ2-7; 9 positions match TRBD2. The CDR3 is 19 amino acids. The germline V gene encodes CDR1 LNHDA and CDR2 SQIVND (reference sequence). V lost 5 bases and J lost 10; bases outside the gene matches: 27. CDR3 residues: CASSRFRTSVPPSHQGQYF. The CDR3 coding sequence is TGTGCCAGTAGTCGCTTCAGGACTAGCGTGCCGCCGTCCCACCAGGGCCAGTACTTC.

By share of the sample, this clonotype is medium-sized. A library made for alpha chains picked up this beta chain off target, so its size means little. The V and J genes are TRBV9 and TRBJ2-1, with D unresolved. The CDR3 loop spans 15 amino acids. Per germline, CDR1 SGDLS and CDR2 YYNGEE. Trimming cost V 5 bases and J 0 bases, with 12 bases left between them. The chain's CDR3 is CASSPDSGSYNEQFF. In nucleotides, the CDR3 is TGTGCCAGCAGTCCCGATTCGGGCTCCTACAATGAGCAGTTCTTC.

This clonotype was seen many times. This beta chain is off target for a library built for alpha chains, so its abundance means little. The chain has TRBV4-3 and TRBJ2-4; perhaps TRBD2 as D (5 bases). Trimming left V 3 bases short and J 0 bases short, with 9 bases between. The CDR3 has 15 residues. CDR1 LGHNA and CDR2 YSLEER come from the germline V gene. CDR3 region: CASSQGGLAKNIQYF. Written as DNA, the CDR3 is TGCGCCAGCAGCCAGGGCGGGTTAGCCAAAAACATTCAGTACTTC.

This clonotype appeared many times. Within a library made for alpha chains, this beta chain is off target, and its count is uninformative. V is TRBV10-3 and J is TRBJ2-5; 7 bases line up with TRBD2. This CDR3 region has 14 residues. In germline, CDR1 is ENHRY, CDR2 SYGVKD. V lost 0 bases to trimming and J lost 4 bases; unmatched junction nucleotides: 2. CDR3 DNA: TGTGCCATCAGTGAGTCTGGCGGGGGAGAGACCCAGTACTTC. Translating it yields CAISESGGGETQYF.

This clonotype is medium-sized within its sample. Since the library was made to target alpha chains, this beta chain is a stray read and its abundance is not meaningful. V and J are TRBV7-2 and TRBJ2-7; 10 bases agree with TRBD1. CDR1 is SGHTA, CDR2 FQGNSA, per germline. The CDR3 extends over 15 amino acids. With V trimmed by 6 bases and J by 0 bases, 5 bases remained unmatched. CDR3: CASRRTGGSSYEQYF. CDR3 nucleotides: TGTGCCAGCAGACGGACAGGGGGGAGCTCCTACGAGCAGTACTTC. Filled out from reference TRBV7-2 and TRBJ2-7, the complete variable domain reads GAGVSQSPSNKVTEKGKDVELRCDPISGHTALYWYRQSLGQGLEFLIYFQGNSAPDKSGLPSDRFSAERTGGSVSTLTIQRTQQEDSAVYLCASRRTGGSSYEQYFGPGTRLTVT.

Judged by abundance, this clonotype is medium-sized. This beta chain is an off-target read within a library intended for alpha chains, so its frequency means little. The chain uses TRBV20-1 and TRBJ1-5; D unclear. The germline V gene has CDR1 DFQATT and CDR2 SNEGSKA (reference sequence). This CDR3 has 13 amino acids. The CDR3 spells CILRWPANQPQHF. The CDR3 DNA reads TGCATCCTACGGTGGCCAGCGAATCAGCCCCAGCATTTT.

At least ten counts were recorded for this clonotype. Since it is a stray read in a library aimed at alpha chains, this beta chain has a size that is not meaningful. The chain links TRBV7-9 to TRBJ1-2; possible D gene TRBD1, 5 bases. Trimming stripped 5 bases from V and 3 bases from J, with 13 bases between. The CDR3 sequence is 14 residues long. Germline loops: CDR1 SEHNR, CDR2 FQNEAQ (reference sequence). This chain's CDR3 is CASSPQGADYGYTF. The DNA for the CDR3 is TGTGCCAGCAGCCCCCAGGGCGCGGACTATGGCTACACCTTC.

This clonotype was detected many times. Within a library made for alpha chains, this beta chain is off target, and its count is uninformative. The chain has TRBV19 and TRBJ2-1; maybe TRBD2 (5 bases). From germline, CDR1 is LNHDA and CDR2 SQIVND (reference sequence). V was clipped by 7 bases and J by 4 bases, with 11 bases between them. The CDR3 length is 13 residues. The CDR3: CASIRTGYNEQFF. Written as DNA, the CDR3 is TGTGCCAGTATCAGGACGGGGTACAATGAGCAGTTCTTC. Filled out from reference TRBV19 and TRBJ2-1, the complete variable domain reads DGGITQSPKYLFRKEGQNVTLSCEQNLNHDAMYWYRQDPGQGLRLIYYSQIVNDFQKGDIAEGYSVSREKKESFPLTVTSAQKNPTAFYLCASIRTGYNEQFFGPGTRLTVL.

This clonotype has ten or more counts. Within a library made for alpha chains, this beta chain is off target, and its count is uninformative. The J gene is TRBJ2-7, the V gene TRBV6-2 or TRBV6-3, with D unclear. Germline V gene sequence: CDR1 MNHEY, CDR2 SVGEGT. This CDR3 is 11 amino acids long. V dropped 3 bases and J dropped 3 bases, with 3 bases sitting between them. CDR3 DNA: TGTGCCAGCAGTTATTACTACGAGCAGTACTTC. This encodes CASSYYYEQYF.

This clonotype occurred many times. This beta chain represents an off-target read in a library built for alpha chains; its size is of limited meaning. The J gene is TRBJ2-5, the V gene TRBV4-3; TRBD2 aligns across 15 bases. Per the germline V gene, CDR1 is LGHNA and CDR2 is YSLEER. Trimming cost V 3 bases and J 2 bases; bases outside gene matches: 1. The CDR3 length is 16 residues. Written as DNA, the CDR3 is TGCGCCAGCAGCCAGGGACTAGCGGGGGGTCAAGAGACCCAGTACTTC. Translating gives CASSQGLAGGQETQYF.

Concerning this clonotype itself: As an off-target read in a library built for alpha chains, this beta chain has a frequency of little significance. The chain combines TRBV4-3 with TRBJ1-2, with D unresolved. The CDR3 runs 13 residues. The V gene lost 1 base and the J gene lost 4 bases, with 7 bases spanning the gap. Germline V gene sequence: CDR1 LGHNA, CDR2 YSLEER. The CDR3 nucleotides are TGCGCCAGCAGCCAAGGGGTCTCCTATGGCTACACCTTC. Its protein is CASSQGVSYGYTF.

This clonotype is labeled as medium-sized. Because this beta chain is a stray read in a library intended to capture alpha chains, its abundance should not be given much weight. The J gene is TRBJ1-1, the V gene TRBV7-2, with D unclear. V shed 2 bases and J shed 7 bases, with 11 bases lying between them. This CDR3 has 13 residues. Per germline, CDR1 SGHTA and CDR2 FQGNSA. The chain's CDR3 is CASSLKQIGEAFF. The CDR3 DNA is TGTGCCAGCAGCTTAAAGCAAATAGGTGAAGCTTTCTTT. The full variable domain, rest sourced from reference TRBV7-2 and TRBJ1-1, is GAGVSQSPSNKVTEKGKDVELRCDPISGHTALYWYRQSLGQGLEFLIYFQGNSAPDKSGLPSDRFSAERTGGSVSTLTIQRTQQEDSAVYLCASSLKQIGEAFFGQGTRLTVV.

On this clonotype itself: Because the library targeted alpha chains, this beta chain is an off-target read whose size means little. The chain links TRBV4-1 to TRBJ1-6; D is possibly TRBD1 (6 bases). V was clipped by 0 bases and J by 8 bases, with 14 bases between them. The germline V gene has CDR1 MGHRA and CDR2 YSYEKL. The CDR3 spans 16 residues. CDR3: CASSQDGQGFYSPLHF. CDR3 bases: TGCGCCAGCAGCCAAGATGGGCAGGGGTTCTATTCACCCCTCCACTTT.

This clonotype is medium-sized (0.01 to 0.1%) within its sample. This beta chain appears as a stray read in a library generated for alpha chains; its size is not informative. This chain uses TRBV14 with TRBJ2-7, with TRBD2 as a possible D gene (6 bases). Per the germline V gene, CDR1 is SGHDN and CDR2 is FVKESK. The CDR3 consists of 16 residues. V lost 1 base and J 2 bases, leaving 15 bases between the germline ends. CDR3 in amino acids: CASSQVMTRDTYEQYF. The CDR3 DNA sequence: TGTGCCAGCAGCCAAGTTATGACTAGAGATACCTACGAGCAGTACTTC.

This clonotype is categorized as large (0.1 to 1%). This beta chain is an unintended read in a library built for alpha chains; its size means little. The chain is built from TRBV10-3 and TRBJ2-1; D is unresolved. V dropped 2 bases and J dropped 0 bases, with 5 bases sitting between them. The CDR3 totals 14 residues. Germline V lookup: CDR1 ENHRY, CDR2 SYGVKD. The CDR3 sequence: CAISEGSSYNEQFF. The CDR3 DNA is TGTGCCATCAGTGAGGGCAGCTCCTACAATGAGCAGTTCTTC.

This clonotype is deemed medium-sized. Because this beta chain is a stray read in a library intended to capture alpha chains, its abundance should not be given much weight. The chain uses TRBV5-1 and TRBJ2-1; D is possibly TRBD2 (6 bases). CDR1 and CDR2 from the germline V gene are SGHRS and YFSETQ. V was clipped by 0 bases and J by 9 bases, with 13 bases between them. The CDR3 is 14 residues long. CDR3 in amino acids: CASSLVDGRGEQFF. The DNA of the CDR3 is TGCGCCAGCAGCTTGGTTGACGGGAGAGGTGAGCAGTTCTTC.

By sample fraction, this clonotype is medium-sized. The library was built for alpha chains, so this beta chain is an off-target read and its size means little. V usage is TRBV15 and J usage is TRBJ2-3; 7 bases are shared with TRBD2. CDR3 length: 16 residues. Trimming took 0 bases from V and 0 from J; bases not matched to a gene: 3. Germline V gene lookup returns CDR1 LNHNV and CDR2 YYDKDF (reference sequence). The CDR3 DNA sequence: TGTGCCACCAGCAGAGAGGGCGGGGGTAGCACAGATACGCAGTATTTT. Its protein is CATSREGGGSTDTQYF.

By share, this clonotype counts as medium-sized. Because this beta chain is a stray read in a library intended to capture alpha chains, its abundance should not be given much weight. CDR3: CASTDRGYSSGANVLTF. CDR3 DNA sequence: TGTGCCAGCACCGACAGGGGTTATAGCTCTGGGGCCAACGTCCTGACTTTC. V is TRBV7-2 and J is TRBJ2-6; 8 bases align to TRBD1. The germline CDR1 and CDR2 sequences are SGHTA and FQGNSA. The CDR3 runs 17 residues. Trimming removed 7 bases from V and 0 bases from J; junction bases left unmatched: 8. Full variable domain (outside the CDR3, taken from reference TRBV7-2 and TRBJ2-6): GAGVSQSPSNKVTEKGKDVELRCDPISGHTALYWYRQSLGQGLEFLIYFQGNSAPDKSGLPSDRFSAERTGGSVSTLTIQRTQQEDSAVYLCASTDRGYSSGANVLTFGAGSRLTVL.